Shown below are 14 T cell receptor beta chains from a single sample sequenced in a study of CD4 T cells in relation to SARS-CoV-2 and coronaviruses. Antigen specificity for these receptors is unknown. Clones were read by immunoSEQ multiplex PCR, and TCRdb kept only the in-frame ones, dropping some. The sample records just over 25,000 clones, 70% to 80% being singletons. CD4+ T cells from unexposed donors were obtained before the COVID-19 pandemic (2011-2018). The cells were cultured for around ten days before CD4+ T cells were isolated. The sample comprised CD4+ T cells from PBMCs, cultured in vitro. The receptor set was obtained from a human donor in good health.

This sequence joins TRBV5-1 and TRBJ2-5; no reliable D call. Germline V lookup: CDR1 SGHRS, CDR2 YFSETQ. V was shortened by 4 bases and J by 2 bases, with 12 bases between the two germline ends. The CDR3 length is 14 residues. The CDR3 loop is CASSLSTSQETQYF. The CDR3 DNA sequence: TGCGCCAGCAGCCTCTCCACCAGTCAAGAGACCCAGTACTTC.

This clone was observed a few times. The chain combines TRBV5-4 with TRBJ1-1; TRBD1 matches 8 bases. This CDR3 contains 13 residues. With V trimmed by 1 base and J by 6 bases, 2 bases remained unmatched. Germline loops: CDR1 SGHNT, CDR2 YYREEE (reference sequence). The CDR3 coding sequence is TGTGCCAGCAGCTTGACAGGGGGAGCTGAAGCTTTCTTT. This encodes CASSLTGGAEAFF.

This chain connects TRBV2 to TRBJ1-6; D ambiguous. With 2 bases removed from V and 7 bases from J, the gap between germline ends came to 3 bases. This CDR3 region has 12 residues. Germline-derived CDR1 and CDR2 are SNHLY and FYNNEI. The CDR3 loop reads CASSENNSPLHF. The CDR3 DNA reads as TGTGCCAGCAGTGAAAACAATTCACCCCTCCACTTT.

The CDR3 sequence is CAWSVVQDEQYF. CDR3 sequence (DNA): TGTGCCTGGAGTGTAGTACAGGACGAGCAGTACTTC. This rearrangement joins TRBV30 to TRBJ2-7; D is perhaps TRBD1 (5 bases). The CDR3 contains 12 residues. The V end was cut by 0 bases, the J end by 5 bases, with 8 bases between. Germline CDR1 reads GTSNPN; CDR2 reads SVGIG (reference sequence). The whole variable domain, remainder taken from reference TRBV30 and TRBJ2-7, is SQTIHQWPATLVQPVGSPLSLECTVEGTSNPNLYWYRQAAGRGLQLLFYSVGIGQISSEVPQNLSASRPQDRQFILSSKKLLLSDSGFYLCAWSVVQDEQYFGPGTRLTVT.

The genes are TRBV9 and TRBJ2-1; tentatively, D is TRBD2 (5 bases). Germline lookup yields CDR1 SGDLS and CDR2 YYNGEE. Trimming took 5 bases from V and 9 from J, leaving 12 bases between them. The CDR3 spans 12 residues. The CDR3 DNA reads as TGTGCCAGCAGTGTCTCGGGGATTGAGCAGTTCTTC. Protein sequence: CASSVSGIEQFF.

The chain combines TRBV29-1 with TRBJ2-2; D not resolved. CDR3 length equals 13 residues. Germline V gene data show CDR1 as SQVTM and CDR2 as ANQGSEA. The V gene lost 4 bases and the J gene lost 2 bases, with 8 bases spanning the gap. The CDR3 sequence is CSVGWPNTGELFF. The CDR3 nucleotides read TGCAGCGTTGGGTGGCCTAACACCGGGGAGCTGTTTTTT.

The CDR3 nucleotides are TGTGCCAGCTCACAATCCAGCGGGGAGCTGTTTTTT. Translation: CASSQSSGELFF. The rearrangement links TRBV18 to TRBJ2-2; D is uncertain. The germline V gene has CDR1 KGHSH and CDR2 LQKENI. Trimming left V 4 bases short and J 7 bases short, with 7 bases between. This CDR3 has 12 residues.

The CDR3 DNA reads TGCAGCGTTGGGACGGACTATGGCTACACCTTC. This encodes CSVGTDYGYTF. The chain is built from TRBV29-1 and TRBJ1-2; D unresolved. This CDR3 has 11 residues. Trimming took off 4 bases at V and 3 bases at J, with 6 bases between the two ends. Germline V gene lookup returns CDR1 SQVTM and CDR2 ANQGSEA.

The chain has TRBV18 and TRBJ2-2; TRBD1 is a possible D gene (6 bases). Germline CDR1 and CDR2: KGHSH and LQKENI. The CDR3 loop spans 16 amino acids. Trimming cost V 3 bases and J 4 bases, with 15 bases left between them. Written as DNA, the CDR3 is TGTGCCAGCTCACCCAACAGGGATGCGGGCACCGGGGAGCTGTTTTTT. Translation gives CASSPNRDAGTGELFF. Full variable domain (rest looked up from reference TRBV18 and TRBJ2-2): NAGVMQNPRHLVRRRGQEARLRCSPMKGHSHVYWYRQLPEEGLKFMVYLQKENIIDESGMPKERFSAEFPKEGPSILRIQQVVRGDSAAYFCASSPNRDAGTGELFFGEGSRLTVL.

This clone was seen a handful of times. This chain uses TRBV5-4 with TRBJ2-2; 7 bases map to TRBD1. The V and J ends lost 4 bases and 0 bases, in that order; junction bases with no gene match: 6. Germline V CDR1 and CDR2: SGHNT, YYREEE (reference sequence). This CDR3 is 16 amino acids long. The CDR3 sequence is CASSQRQGANTGELFF. In DNA, the CDR3 is TGTGCCAGCAGCCAGCGACAGGGCGCGAACACCGGGGAGCTGTTTTTT. The full variable domain, completed using reference TRBV5-4 and TRBJ2-2, is ETGVTQSPTHLIKTRGQQVTLRCSSQSGHNTVSWYQQALGQGPQFIFQYYREEENGRGNFPPRFSGLQFPNYSSELNVNALELDDSALYLCASSQRQGANTGELFFGEGSRLTVL.

This clone was detected only a few times. This chain uses TRBV6-1 with TRBJ1-1; D is unclear. The CDR3 is made up of 13 amino acids. Germline V gives CDR1 MNHNS, CDR2 SASEGT. Trimming took 2 bases from V and 1 from J, leaving 5 bases between them. The CDR3 region has the DNA TGTGCCAGCAGTGAACCCCCGAACACTGAAGCTTTCTTT. Translating gives CASSEPPNTEAFF.

This clone was seen a single time. The rearrangement uses TRBV28 and TRBJ2-3, with TRBD1 matching over 7 bases. The length of the CDR3 is 14 residues. The germline gives CDR1 MDHEN, CDR2 SYDVKM. J lost 2 bases, V lost 7 bases, and 6 bases had no gene match. This CDR3 is CASNPGGSTDTQYF. CDR3 nucleotides: TGTGCCAGCAATCCAGGGGGATCCACAGATACGCAGTATTTT.

J is TRBJ1-4 and V is TRBV6-4; D unclear. Per germline, CDR1 MRHNA and CDR2 SNTAGT. The CDR3 contains 15 residues. V was cut by 5 bases and J by 0 bases, with 10 bases left in between. The CDR3 bases are TGTGCCAGCAGTCCCGGTGGGGCAACTAATGAAAAACTGTTTTTT. This codes for CASSPGGATNEKLFF.

J is TRBJ2-1 and V is TRBV5-1, with 9 bases matching TRBD1. Per germline, CDR1 SGHRS and CDR2 YFSETQ. The ends lost 5 bases at V and 7 bases at J; junction bases unmatched: 4. This CDR3 spans 13 amino acids. The CDR3 sequence is CASRGQGWNEQFF. The CDR3 DNA reads as TGCGCCAGCAGGGGACAGGGCTGGAATGAGCAGTTCTTC.